These 10 T cell receptor beta chains were all obtained from the same sample, sequenced in a study of beta chain features in type 1 diabetes. General study results and limits: All four CD4+ subsets from Type 1 diabetes patients carried moderately but significantly shorter TCRB CDR3s.

Isolated RNA was reverse transcribed in full, so expressed TCRB transcripts were sequenced. This table comes from immunoSEQ multiplex PCR, and its TCRdb copy is limited to in-frame clones, with some not included. The sample shows about 650,000 clones, 9.5% to 15% of them seen only once. For these receptors, no antigen is known. Sequenced: naive CD4+ T cells from blood. The receptors derive from a man aged 30 to 39 with type 1 diabetes.

In this sample, this clone turned up a few times. This sequence joins TRBV13 and TRBJ1-6; D might be TRBD1 (6 bases). There are 14 residues in the CDR3. V lost 1 base and J lost 12, with 13 bases in between. Looked up from germline, CDR1 is PRHDT and CDR2 is FYEKMQ (reference sequence). The CDR3 DNA sequence: TGTGCCAGCAGCTTAGCCCATAGGGGGGAACCCCTCCACTTT. This encodes CASSLAHRGEPLHF.

The chain has TRBV18 and TRBJ1-6; D uncertain. The CDR3 is 17 residues long. The V gene's germline CDR1 is KGHSH and CDR2 LQKENI. Trimming stripped 0 bases from V and 4 bases from J, with 13 bases between. CDR3 amino acids: CASSPPSLRGYNSPLHF. The DNA for the CDR3 is TGTGCCAGCTCACCACCATCGTTAAGAGGGTATAATTCACCCCTCCACTTT.

This chain uses TRBV18 with TRBJ2-5, with 8 bases lining up with TRBD2. The CDR3 is made up of 14 amino acids. V trimming: 3 bases; J trimming: 4 bases; junction bases outside the gene matches: 4. Looked up from germline, CDR1 is KGHSH and CDR2 is LQKENI. As DNA, the CDR3 is TGTGCCAGCTCACCCGGGACTAGAGGAGAGACCCAGTACTTC. Protein sequence: CASSPGTRGETQYF.

The rearrangement uses TRBV4-2 and TRBJ2-2, with D perhaps matching TRBD1 or TRBD2 (6 bases each). Germline loops: CDR1 LGHNA, CDR2 YNFKEQ. The CDR3 runs to 16 residues. Trimming cost V 4 bases and J 5 bases, with 17 bases left between them. Here the CDR3 DNA reads TGTGCCAGCAGCCTGAACACGGGGGCAGTAACCGGGGAGCTGTTTTTT. This gives the protein CASSLNTGAVTGELFF.

The chain couples TRBV29-1 to TRBJ2-5; the match to TRBD1 covers 11 bases. Germline loops: CDR1 SQVTM, CDR2 ANQGSEA. Trimming removed 7 bases from V and 5 bases from J; junction bases left unmatched: 9. The CDR3 has 14 amino acids. In DNA, the CDR3 is TGCAGCGCCCGGACAGGGGGCGCCCGGGAGACCCAGTACTTC. It encodes CSARTGGARETQYF.

V usage is TRBV5-4 and J usage is TRBJ1-2; possible D gene TRBD1, 6 bases. The CDR3 sequence is 13 residues long. The germline V gene has CDR1 SGHNT and CDR2 YYREEE (reference sequence). The V gene lost 1 base and the J gene lost 6 bases, with 10 bases spanning the gap. The CDR3 loop is CASSLQGIHGYTF. In DNA, the CDR3 is TGTGCCAGCAGCTTGCAGGGGATCCATGGCTACACCTTC.

The chain carries TRBV7-9 and TRBJ1-1; D is perhaps TRBD1 (5 bases). V lost 2 bases to trimming and J lost 7 bases, with 17 bases between them. This CDR3 is 15 amino acids long. Per the germline V gene, CDR1 is SEHNR and CDR2 is FQNEAQ (reference sequence). The CDR3 bases are TGTGCCAGCAGCTTATCGGCGGGACGGAAGAATGAAGCTTTCTTT. Its protein is CASSLSAGRKNEAFF.

The rearrangement uses TRBV7-2 and TRBJ1-2, with 12 bases fitting TRBD1. This CDR3 is built from 13 residues. CDR1 is SGHTA, CDR2 FQGNSA, per germline. Trimming at V came to 5 bases and at J to 8 bases, leaving 3 bases not matched to a gene. The CDR3 region is CASSGDRGRGYTF. As DNA, the CDR3 is TGTGCCAGCAGCGGGGACAGGGGGCGAGGCTACACCTTC.

V and J are TRBV7-8 and TRBJ2-3; 12 bases align to TRBD2. V trimming: 3 bases; J trimming: 2 bases; junction bases outside the gene matches: 3. Per the germline V gene, CDR1 is SGHVS and CDR2 is FQNEAQ. This CDR3 is 16 amino acids long. In DNA form, the CDR3 reads TGTGCCAGCAGCTTCTGGACTAGCGGGGTCACAGATACGCAGTATTTT. It translates to CASSFWTSGVTDTQYF.

The chain recombines TRBV7-2 with TRBJ1-1, with unresolved D. The V end lost 5 bases, the J end lost 7 bases, and 8 bases lay between the germline ends. Germline loops: CDR1 SGHTA, CDR2 FQGNSA. This CDR3 has 11 residues. CDR3 sequence (DNA): TGTGCCAGCAGCCAACAGATTGAAGCTTTCTTT. Translated, it gives CASSQQIEAFF.